The 7 T cell receptor beta chains below come from one sample, sequenced in a study of blood T cell repertoires in COVID-19. Only in-frame clones appear in the TCRdb table, and some are missing; sequencing was by immunoSEQ multiplex PCR. The top ten clones hold 28% of a sample with about 30,000 clones, roughly nine tenths of them seen once. Source material: peripheral blood. These receptors originate from a man older than 75 with acute or convalescent COVID-19.

The CDR3 loop is CASSSTGQAPYEQYF. For the CDR3, the DNA is TGTGCCAGCAGCTCCACGGGACAGGCCCCCTACGAGCAGTACTTC. V and J are TRBV7-9 and TRBJ2-7; 8 nucleotides agree with TRBD1. The V gene end was trimmed by 4 bases and the J gene end by 2 bases; junction bases not matched to a gene: 7. CDR3 length: 15 residues. Germline loops: CDR1 SEHNR, CDR2 FQNEAQ (reference sequence).

This clone was detected a few times. The chain has TRBV11-2 and TRBJ1-2; 9 positions match TRBD1. Unmatched junction bases numbered 6, after V lost 6 bases and J lost 4 bases. Germline values: CDR1 SGHAT, CDR2 FQNNGV. This CDR3 contains 14 residues. The CDR3 here is CASRLTGGRYGYTF. The CDR3 DNA reads as TGTGCCAGCAGGCTAACAGGGGGCCGCTATGGCTACACCTTC.

The rearrangement joins TRBV5-1 to TRBJ2-2; D not resolved. This CDR3 contains 13 residues. Germline loops: CDR1 SGHRS, CDR2 YFSETQ. V was pared by 1 base and J by 3 bases, with 4 bases between. In nucleotides, the CDR3 is TGCGCCAGCAGCTTGCAGGACACCGGGGAGCTGTTTTTT. It specifies CASSLQDTGELFF.

This clone was seen just once. The chain is built from TRBV3-1 (or the pseudogene TRBV3-2) and TRBJ2-3; 14 nucleotides match TRBD2. This CDR3 has 15 residues. J gave up 6 bases and V 4 bases, and 3 bases lay outside the gene matches. The germline CDR1 and CDR2 sequences are LGHDT and YNNKEL (reference sequence). The CDR3 region is CASSRLAGGWDTQYF. As DNA, the CDR3 is TGTGCCAGCAGCCGACTAGCGGGAGGGTGGGATACGCAGTATTTT.

The chain employs TRBV6-4 and TRBJ2-3; 10 bases are shared with TRBD2. Germline V CDR1 and CDR2: MRHNA, SNTAGT. The ends lost 6 bases at V and 4 bases at J; junction bases unmatched: 10. There are 16 residues in the CDR3. For the CDR3, the DNA is TGTGCCAGCAGCCCCCGGGCAGCGGGAGGGCCAGATACGCAGTATTTT. This sequence encodes CASSPRAAGGPDTQYF.

The chain links TRBV5-1 to TRBJ1-1, with D perhaps TRBD1 (6 bases). Germline V CDR1 and CDR2: SGHRS, YFSETQ. V lost 3 bases to trimming and J lost 5 bases, with 14 bases between them. There are 14 residues in the CDR3. The CDR3: CASSSVATGTEAFF. Written as DNA, the CDR3 is TGCGCCAGCAGCTCGGTTGCGACAGGAACTGAAGCTTTCTTT.

The rearrangement links TRBV25-1 to TRBJ2-7, with D tentatively TRBD1 (6 bases). V was pared by 1 base and J by 1 base, with 14 bases between. This CDR3 contains 16 residues. Looked up from germline, CDR1 is MGHDK and CDR2 is SYGVNS. The CDR3 DNA reads TGTGCCAGCAGTGAATTTTCGTGGGACAAGTCCTACGAGCAGTACTTC. It codes for CASSEFSWDKSYEQYF.